This is a list of T cell receptor beta chains from one sample in a study of blood T cell repertoires in COVID-19. The data were produced by immunoSEQ multiplex PCR, yet TCRdb's version contains in-frame clones alone and is incomplete. Altogether a few hundred thousand clones are present, 86% being singletons, with the ten largest covering 4.4%. What was sequenced was peripheral blood. Every receptor here comes from a man over 45 with acute or convalescent COVID-19. CDR3s include the opening cysteine and the closing phenylalanine or tryptophan. Each record gives: V gene, J gene, CDR3 protein.

TRBV3-1/TRBV3-2	TRBJ1-5	CASSLRLGDNQPQHF
TRBV2	TRBJ2-7	CASSPEARGEQYF
TRBV6-5	TRBJ1-1	CASSLGGNTEAFF
TRBV5-1	TRBJ2-3	CASSPGLADTDTQYF
TRBV6-5	TRBJ1-1	CASSLQGGWTEAFF
TRBV9	TRBJ1-1	CASSGAGGTTEAFF
TRBV11-2	TRBJ2-7	CASSRPPDRAYEQYF
TRBV13	TRBJ2-1	CASGSLGYNEQFF
TRBV19	TRBJ1-2	CASSAARDRFKDGYTF
TRBV2	TRBJ1-6	CASRPQLDSPLHF
TRBV5-4	TRBJ2-2	CASSLNSGGLWTGELFF
TRBV3-1/TRBV3-2	TRBJ1-4	CASSQGGREKLFF
TRBV18	TRBJ1-2	CASSPGTGINYGYTF
TRBV18	TRBJ2-7	CASSPGGQGASEQYF
TRBV14	TRBJ1-2	CASSKGYLNYGYTF
TRBV5-4	TRBJ1-2	CASSQIGGQGRDGYTF
TRBV27	TRBJ2-1	CASRLQIGGYNEQFF
TRBV19	TRBJ2-3	CATSARRTDTQYF
TRBV7-9	TRBJ1-2	CASSPVGRGYGYTF
TRBV11-2	TRBJ1-2	CASSLRDPYGYTF
TRBV5-1	TRBJ1-1	CASSLALGQRHTEAFF
TRBV14	TRBJ2-1	CASSLRDRVGVINEQFF